The 14 T cell receptor beta chains in this list originate from one sample, sequenced in a study of blood T cell repertoires in COVID-19. Sequencing used immunoSEQ multiplex PCR; TCRdb keeps in-frame clones, though not all of them. The sample consists of about 190,000 clones, around nine tenths of them appearing once. The sample taken for sequencing was peripheral blood. The origin of the receptors is a man aged 30 to 39 with acute or convalescent COVID-19.

The chain links TRBV3-1 (or the pseudogene TRBV3-2) to TRBJ1-2, with 7 bases identical to TRBD1. Trimming took 3 bases from V and 1 from J; bases not matched to a gene: 5. Germline V CDR1 and CDR2: LGHDT, YNNKEL (reference sequence). There are 15 residues in the CDR3. CDR3 sequence: CASSHWDRYNYGYTF. In DNA, the CDR3 is TGTGCCAGCAGCCATTGGGACAGATATAACTATGGCTACACCTTC.

V gene TRBV5-1 combines with J gene TRBJ2-7; D ambiguous. Between the trimmed V and J ends, which lost 0 bases and 3 bases, there was a span of 7 bases. There are 13 residues in the CDR3. Germline values: CDR1 SGHRS, CDR2 YFSETQ. The CDR3 DNA is TGCGCCAGCAGCTTGGTGCGGAGCTACGAGCAGTACTTC. Protein product: CASSLVRSYEQYF.

This chain links TRBV6-6 with TRBJ1-3; 10 positions match TRBD1. The CDR3 covers 14 residues. The J segment lost 6 bases and the V segment lost 7 bases, leaving 6 bases of the junction unmatched. CDR1 MNHNY and CDR2 SVGAGI come from the germline V gene (reference sequence). The CDR3 bases are TGTGCCAGCATACTGGACAGGGGGAAAAACACCATATATTTT. Amino acid sequence: CASILDRGKNTIYF.

This clone was seen more than once but under ten times. The chain joins TRBV2 to TRBJ1-2; D unclear. The V end was cut by 1 base, the J end by 7 bases, with 13 bases between. The CDR3 length is 14 residues. Germline-derived CDR1 and CDR2 are SNHLY and FYNNEI. Here the CDR3 DNA reads TGTGCCAGCAGTGAAGGACCGGGGATGGGTGGCTACACCTTC. The encoded protein is CASSEGPGMGGYTF.

This clone is a singleton in its sample. The chain combines TRBV3-1 (or the pseudogene TRBV3-2) with TRBJ1-3; the D gene is possibly TRBD1 (5 bases). Trimming took off 2 bases at V and 2 bases at J, with 10 bases between the two ends. The CDR3 runs to 15 residues. The V gene's germline CDR1 is LGHDT and CDR2 YNNKEL (reference sequence). This chain's CDR3 is CASSQSQGPGNTIYF. The CDR3 DNA reads as TGTGCCAGCAGCCAATCCCAGGGCCCTGGAAACACCATATATTTT.

The chain carries TRBV2 and TRBJ1-5; D gene unclear. Germline V gives CDR1 SNHLY, CDR2 FYNNEI. Deletions cut 6 bases from V and 6 bases from J, with 12 bases between. The CDR3 has 13 amino acids. The CDR3 loop reads CASSFGGGQPQHF. The CDR3 DNA is TGTGCCAGCAGCTTCGGAGGTGGTCAGCCCCAGCATTTT.

The CDR3 DNA reads TGTGCCAGCAGACCCAGGTTAAACTATGGCTACACCTTC. Its translation: CASRPRLNYGYTF. The rearrangement uses TRBV6-5 and TRBJ1-2; D remains ambiguous. Germline V gives CDR1 MNHEY, CDR2 SVGAGI. The V gene lost 6 bases and the J gene lost 2 bases, with 10 bases spanning the gap. The CDR3 length is 13 residues.

The rearrangement links TRBV2 to TRBJ1-4, with 11 bases identical to TRBD1. Trimming took 7 bases from V and 3 from J; bases not matched to a gene: 7. Germline V gene lookup returns CDR1 SNHLY and CDR2 FYNNEI. This CDR3 contains 16 residues. In nucleotides, the CDR3 is TGTGCCAGCACCCGGGACAGGGGGGGATCTAATGAAAAACTGTTTTTT. Amino acids: CASTRDRGGSNEKLFF.

This clone appeared a single time. The rearrangement joins TRBV9 to TRBJ2-3, with 10 positions matching TRBD2. Losses at the gene ends were 3 bases for V and 4 bases for J; bases not matched to a gene: 8. The CDR3 consists of 16 residues. Germline lookup yields CDR1 SGDLS and CDR2 YYNGEE. The CDR3, as DNA: TGTGCCAGCAGCGAATCTAGCGGGAGCTGGCCAGATACGCAGTATTTT. Translated, it gives CASSESSGSWPDTQYF.

This chain links TRBV11-2 with TRBJ2-1, with D unresolved. The CDR3 sequence is 12 residues long. Trimming pared 2 bases from V and 7 bases from J, leaving 6 bases between. Per the germline V gene, CDR1 is SGHAT and CDR2 is FQNNGV. The CDR3 DNA reads TGTGCCAGCAGCTTATTGAGAAATGAGCAGTTCTTC. Residues: CASSLLRNEQFF.

This clone appeared once. The CDR3 region has the DNA TGTGCCAGCAGCTCCTCTCTAAGCAATCAGCCCCAGCATTTT. It codes for CASSSSLSNQPQHF. The rearrangement links TRBV5-8 to TRBJ1-5, with D uncertain. V gave up 3 bases and J gave up 1 base, with 8 bases separating them. The CDR3 runs to 14 residues. Germline CDR1 reads SGHTS; CDR2 reads YDEGEE. Looking up the rest from reference TRBV5-8 and TRBJ1-5 gives the full variable domain: EAGVTQSPTHLIKTRGQQATLRCSPISGHTSVYWYQQALGLGLQFLLWYDEGEERNRGNFPPRFSGRQFPNYSSELNVNALELEDSALYLCASSSSLSNQPQHFGDGTRLSIL.

The rearrangement uses TRBV2 and TRBJ2-2, with no clear D. CDR1 SNHLY and CDR2 FYNNEI come from the germline V gene. Trimming removed 2 bases from V and 3 bases from J, with 13 bases in between. The length of the CDR3 is 16 residues. CDR3 loop: CASSEYLPRDTGELFF. CDR3 nucleotide sequence: TGTGCCAGCAGTGAATATCTGCCCCGAGACACCGGGGAGCTGTTTTTT.

V gene TRBV7-3 combines with J gene TRBJ2-7; the D gene is possibly TRBD1 (5 bases). Germline V gene sequence: CDR1 SGHTA, CDR2 FQGTGA. CDR3 length: 14 amino acids. V was clipped by 2 bases and J by 6 bases, with 14 bases between them. The CDR3 DNA reads TGTGCCAGCAGCTTAGGGGCAGGGCAAGGCGAGCAGTACTTC. It encodes CASSLGAGQGEQYF.

The chain uses TRBV15 and TRBJ2-1; 7 bases match TRBD2. With V trimmed by 0 bases and J by 0 bases, 14 bases remained unmatched. CDR1 LNHNV and CDR2 YYDKDF come from the germline V gene (reference sequence). The CDR3 runs 20 residues. DNA of the CDR3: TGTGCCACCAGCAGAGATGGGAGGACTAGGGCCCCCCGCTCCTACAATGAGCAGTTCTTC. Translation gives CATSRDGRTRAPRSYNEQFF.